This record covers a single T cell receptor (beta chain). This clonotype has a count of ten or more. There is no known antigen for this receptor. Per-base quality was not reported, and no clone a single base away is much larger than it. These data belong to a study of T cells in Graves' hyperthyroidism and ophthalmopathy (dated by TCRdb to the late 2010s). Background for the entire study: Peripheral blood samples were taken at the time of initial diagnosis, prior to any treatment. TCR Vbeta CDR3 sequencing of roughly 140 peripheral blood samples (43 ophthalmopathy, about 74 hyperthyroidism and roughly 17 progressor patients) is reported in the paper. To identify distinguishing TCR V-J signatures, a discovery cohort of 90 to 100 patients was used, comprising 43 with Graves' ophthalmopathy and around 57 with stable Graves' hyperthyroidism. In addition, the study compared T-cell repertoires in thyroid tissue and in blood from a handful of Graves' hyperthyroidism patients. The 100 or so discovery patients were randomly divided into training and test sets at a 7:3 ratio. An independent validation cohort of 18 to 20 hyperthyroidism patients and 15 or so patients who later progressed to ophthalmopathy tested prospective prediction of ophthalmopathy. Once sampling was done, hyperthyroidism patients were given methimazole at a starting dose of 30 mg daily, whereas ophthalmopathy patients were given high-dose intravenous methylprednisolone.

A patient counted as having stable Graves' hyperthyroidism if no progression to ophthalmopathy occurred over 18 months of follow-up. Hyperthyroidism patients were aged 18 to 65 years and newly diagnosed, with disease duration of less than 2 months. The study excluded patients with uncontrolled infections, other autoimmune diseases, pregnancy or lactation. Diagnoses relied on clinical symptoms, serum thyroxine and TRAb, thyroid ultrasound and orbital computed tomography. Ficoll-Paque density gradient centrifugation was used to isolate PBMCs from around 10 ml of fresh peripheral blood. Total RNA was extracted using Trizol reagent, and RNA quality was assessed on an Agilent 2100 Bioanalyzer. The germline V gene specifies MDHEN as CDR1 and SYDVKM as CDR2. V is pruned by 2 bases and J by 3 bases, leaving 5 bases of the junction without a gene match. The CDR3 numbers 15 residues from cysteine through phenylalanine. Left in the record is the CDR3 DNA by itself, 45 bases read in frame from the first base.

Overall study outcomes, separate from this receptor: Most expanded thyroid clonotypes (frequency above 0.001) were also detected in blood, suggesting blood repertoires may reflect thyroid immune responses. No statistical method was used to fix the sample size in advance, and group allocation was not hidden from the investigators. A model built on a 13 V-J signature distinguished ophthalmopathy from stable hyperthyroidism, reaching about 89% sensitivity and around 82% specificity in cross-validation and 80%/75% in testing. In validation, the model predicted progression to ophthalmopathy with approximately 69% sensitivity and roughly 75% specificity, a median of 6.5 months before onset.

The TCR beta CDR3 regions were amplified from RNA transcripts. A first-round RT-PCR of the TCR CDR3 used the HTBI primer set with the Qiagen OneStep RT-PCR kit. Libraries were constructed in a second round of multiplex PCR, after which size selection and purification were performed. Libraries were sequenced paired-end with 100 bp reads on an Illumina HiSeq2000. In the original analysis: SOAPnuke was used to process the raw data, throwing out any read that contained adapters or uncalled bases, had a mean Phred below 15, or lacked an exact constant-primer or identifier match. High-quality paired reads were merged with COPE v1.2.5, and unique nucleotide sequences were defined as clonotypes. Clonotypes were aligned to IMGT TRBV, TRBD and TRBJ reference segments using MiTCR v1.1. The analysis was restricted to V-J combinations with a frequency above 0.0001, which together covered 98% to 99.2% of the repertoires. A TCS score was defined as the ratio of F50 (clonal expansion) to E x V (chaos), with BLOSUM62-based TCRdist applied between CDR3 peptides within each V-J. Welch's t-statistics and random forest reduced 514 V-J features to 13, which were used in a naive Bayes classifier (R e1071). In-frame beta chains were kept once TCRdb had trimmed the public reads at Q25 with fastp and called clones with MiXCR. Under each unique CDR3 protein, matching rows form one entry showing the most common genes and DNA. The authors' filters were not applied to this entry. Recorded for this sample are 350,000 to 400,000 distinct CDR3 sequences; about 15% of them occurred a single time. Together, the top ten hold 32% of the sample.

The chain employs TRBV28 and TRBJ2-3, and 7 bases in between align with TRBD1. The receptor comes from a woman in her twenties or thirties with Graves' hyperthyroidism. Sequenced input: blood. The nucleotide sequence is given as TGTGCCAGCAGTTTAGAGGGGGCGCGAACAGATACGCAGTATTTT. It translates as CASSLEGARTDTQYF.